Listed here are 15 T cell receptor beta chains from one sample, sequenced in a study of graft-versus-host responses after intestinal transplantation (dated by TCRdb to about 2021). In light of the paper, this sample's time point label describes: cells obtained before transplantation from donor or recipient. The library was obtained by the immunoSEQ multiplex PCR assay. The source is immuneACCESS, and TCRdb retained only in-frame sequences with V and J called. Part of the clones is not carried over; for the studies checked, unresolved V genes explain less than half of this, and the remainder is unexplained. The sample yields roughly 110,000 clones; 80% to 90% were counted once. The ten largest clones take up around 0.73% of the sample. Antigens for these TCRs are unknown. The starting material was unstimulated CD4+ T cells sorted from spleen or lymph node cells, obtained before transplant. Receptor source: a human donor who was the organ donor for an intestinal transplant.

This chain links TRBV30 with TRBJ1-2; 8 nucleotides line up with TRBD1. Trimming cost V 1 base and J 4 bases; bases outside gene matches: 2. The germline gives CDR1 GTSNPN, CDR2 SVGIG (reference sequence). CDR3 length: 13 amino acids. CDR3 in DNA: TGTGCCTGGAGTGCAGGGGGCGGCTATGGCTACACCTTC. It is translated as CAWSAGGGYGYTF.

In regard to this clone: The sample contains more than one DNA sequence encoding this CDR3. This sequence joins TRBV5-1 and TRBJ1-3; D unclear. Germline V gives CDR1 SGHRS, CDR2 YFSETQ. Deletions cut 4 bases from V and 0 bases from J, with 5 bases between. The CDR3 loop spans 13 amino acids. As DNA, the CDR3 is TGCGCCAGCAGCGAAGGCTCTGGAAACACCATATATTTT. This codes for CASSEGSGNTIYF.

This clone showed up just a few times. The chain carries TRBV6-6 and TRBJ2-2; weak D call: TRBD2 (5 bases). V lost 2 bases, J lost 1 base, and 8 bases lay in between. Germline assignment: CDR1 MNHNY and CDR2 SVGAGI (reference sequence). This CDR3 has 15 residues. For the CDR3, the DNA is TGTGCCAGCAGTTACGGACTGGTGAACACCGGGGAGCTGTTTTTT. Translating it yields CASSYGLVNTGELFF.

This clone has only one observation. The V and J genes are TRBV6-1 and TRBJ1-2, with TRBD1 matching over 10 bases. CDR3 length: 13 amino acids. The V gene's germline CDR1 is MNHNS and CDR2 SASEGT. V lost 10 bases and J lost 5; bases outside the gene matches: 7. The CDR3 region is CAILGQGRYGYTF. The CDR3, as DNA: TGTGCCATCCTGGGACAGGGGAGGTATGGCTACACCTTC.

This chain uses TRBV18 with TRBJ1-1, with D unresolved. Per germline, CDR1 KGHSH and CDR2 LQKENI. This CDR3 is 12 amino acids long. V was shortened by 5 bases and J by 7 bases, with 11 bases between the two germline ends. The DNA for the CDR3 is TGTGCCAGCTCAAGGGAGGTAGGTGAAGCTTTCTTT. Protein product: CASSREVGEAFF.

This sequence joins TRBV11-2 and TRBJ2-7; TRBD2 agrees at 11 bases. Germline-derived CDR1 and CDR2 are SGHAT and FQNNGV. J was trimmed by 5 bases and V by 3 bases; bases with no gene match: 6. The CDR3 is 15 amino acids. CDR3 amino acids: CASSLRLAGIDEQYF. The CDR3 DNA sequence: TGTGCCAGCAGCTTGAGACTAGCGGGAATTGACGAGCAGTACTTC. The variable domain in full, completed from reference TRBV11-2 and TRBJ2-7, reads EAGVAQSPRYKIIEKRQSVAFWCNPISGHATLYWYQQILGQGPKLLIQFQNNGVVDDSQLPKDRFSAERLKGVDSTLKIQPAKLEDSAVYLCASSLRLAGIDEQYFGPGTRLTVT.

DNA of the CDR3: TGTGCCAGCAGCTCAATAGGGGGGACTGAAGCTTTCTTT. Translation: CASSSIGGTEAFF. The V call is TRBV5-4, the J call TRBJ1-1; tentatively, D is TRBD1 (6 bases). Germline-derived CDR1 and CDR2 are SGHNT and YYREEE (reference sequence). Trimming removed 3 bases at V and 5 bases at J, with 11 bases between. The CDR3 is 13 residues long.

The chain recombines TRBV10-3 with TRBJ1-1; perhaps TRBD1 as D (5 bases). CDR1 ENHRY and CDR2 SYGVKD come from the germline V gene. Between the trimmed V and J ends, which lost 2 bases and 1 base, there was a span of 5 bases. This CDR3 is 13 amino acids long. CDR3: CAISETGNTEAFF. The CDR3 DNA is TGTGCCATCAGTGAGACAGGGAACACTGAAGCTTTCTTT.

The chain carries TRBV7-2 and TRBJ1-1; a weak D match, TRBD1 (6 bases). V was trimmed by 5 bases and J by 1 base, leaving 14 bases between them. Per the germline V gene, CDR1 is SGHTA and CDR2 is FQGNSA. The CDR3 is 15 amino acids. The DNA of the CDR3 is TGTGCCAGCAGCAAAGGACGGGGGCAGAACACTGAAGCTTTCTTT. The encoded protein is CASSKGRGQNTEAFF.

With respect to this clone: A read error may account for a junction end that differs from germline. Other DNA sequences from this sample encode an identical CDR3 as well. The chain joins TRBV6-6 to TRBJ1-5; D not certain. The CDR3 contains 14 residues. Germline CDR1 and CDR2: MNHNY and SVGAGI (reference sequence). CDR3 coding DNA: TGTGCCAGCAGTTACGCGGGAATGAATCAGCCCCAGCACTTT. As protein: CASSYAGMNQPQHF.

The chain combines TRBV5-1 with TRBJ1-1; D unresolved. V was cut by 0 bases and J by 5 bases, with 14 bases left in between. Germline V gives CDR1 SGHRS, CDR2 YFSETQ. The CDR3 is 15 residues long. The CDR3 bases are TGCGCCAGCAGCTTGGGGTCGGACCTGAGAACTGAAGCTTTCTTT. As protein: CASSLGSDLRTEAFF.

The gene calls are TRBV19 and TRBJ1-1; 8 bases are a match to TRBD1. The germline V gene encodes CDR1 LNHDA and CDR2 SQIVND (reference sequence). The trim removed 6 bases at V and 1 base at J, leaving 7 bases unmatched. CDR3 length: 15 residues. Here the CDR3 reads CASRKQGEENTEAFF. CDR3 sequence (DNA): TGTGCCAGTAGAAAACAGGGGGAGGAGAACACTGAAGCTTTCTTT.

The chain links TRBV6-5 to TRBJ2-5; 10 bases map to TRBD2. Unmatched junction bases numbered 7, after V lost 2 bases and J lost 4 bases. Looked up from germline, CDR1 is MNHEY and CDR2 is SVGAGI. This CDR3 spans 16 amino acids. The CDR3: CASSYRAGGPGETQYF. CDR3 DNA sequence: TGTGCCAGCAGTTACCGAGCGGGAGGGCCAGGAGAGACCCAGTACTTC.

With respect to this clone: Different DNA sequences within this sample yield the same CDR3. The chain employs TRBV9 and TRBJ1-5; D is uncertain. This CDR3 region has 13 residues. Germline CDR1 SGDLS, CDR2 YYNGEE. Trimming stripped 2 bases from V and 2 bases from J, with 5 bases between. The CDR3 reads CASSVDGNQPQHF. The CDR3 nucleotides are TGTGCCAGCAGCGTCGACGGCAATCAGCCCCAGCATTTT. Full variable domain (remainder filled in from reference TRBV9 and TRBJ1-5): DSGVTQTPKHLITATGQRVTLRCSPRSGDLSVYWYQQSLDQGLQFLIQYYNGEERAKGNILERFSAQQFPDLHSELNLSSLELGDSALYFCASSVDGNQPQHFGDGTRLSIL.

This clone was observed a few times. This chain links TRBV6-5 with TRBJ1-2, with D maybe TRBD1 (5 bases). The V end lost 2 bases, the J end lost 3 bases, and 13 bases lay between the germline ends. This CDR3 is built from 15 residues. Per the germline V gene, CDR1 is MNHEY and CDR2 is SVGAGI. In DNA, the CDR3 is TGTGCCAGCAGTTACCCAGCGAAGGGACACTATGGCTACACCTTC. Protein sequence: CASSYPAKGHYGYTF.